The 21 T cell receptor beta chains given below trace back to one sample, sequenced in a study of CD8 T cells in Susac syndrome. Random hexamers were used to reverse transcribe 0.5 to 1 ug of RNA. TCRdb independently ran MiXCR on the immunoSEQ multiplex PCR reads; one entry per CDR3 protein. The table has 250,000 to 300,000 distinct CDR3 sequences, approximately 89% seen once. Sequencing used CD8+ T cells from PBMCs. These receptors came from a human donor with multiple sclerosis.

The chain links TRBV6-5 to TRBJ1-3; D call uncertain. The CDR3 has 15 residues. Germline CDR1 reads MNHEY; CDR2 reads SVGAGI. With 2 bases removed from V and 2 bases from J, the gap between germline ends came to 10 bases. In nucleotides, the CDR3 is TGTGCCAGCAGTTACAGCCAGATGGCTGGAAACACCATATATTTT. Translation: CASSYSQMAGNTIYF.

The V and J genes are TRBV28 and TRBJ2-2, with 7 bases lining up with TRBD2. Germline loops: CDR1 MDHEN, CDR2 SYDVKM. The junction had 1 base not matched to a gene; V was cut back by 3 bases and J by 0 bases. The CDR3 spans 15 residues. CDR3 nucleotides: TGTGCCAGCAGTTTTGGACTAGCGAACACCGGGGAGCTGTTTTTT. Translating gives CASSFGLANTGELFF.

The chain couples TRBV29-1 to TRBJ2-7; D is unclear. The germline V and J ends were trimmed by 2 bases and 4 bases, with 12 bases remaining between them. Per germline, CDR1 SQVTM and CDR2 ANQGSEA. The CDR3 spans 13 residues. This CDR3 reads CSVELWGSYEQYF. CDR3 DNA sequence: TGCAGCGTTGAATTATGGGGATCTTACGAGCAGTACTTC.

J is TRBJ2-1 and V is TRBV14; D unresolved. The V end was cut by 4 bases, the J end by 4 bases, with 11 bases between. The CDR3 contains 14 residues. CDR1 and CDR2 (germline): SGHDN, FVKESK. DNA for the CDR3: TGTGCCAGCAGCCCGACGGTTTTATACAATGAGCAGTTCTTC. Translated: CASSPTVLYNEQFF.

Here the CDR3 reads CASSMGRARFVTDTQYF. CDR3 sequence (DNA): TGTGCCAGCAGCATGGGGAGGGCTAGGTTCGTGACAGATACGCAGTATTTT. This chain links TRBV6-2 or TRBV6-3 with TRBJ2-3, with TRBD2 identical over 7 bases. The V gene end was trimmed by 6 bases and the J gene end by 3 bases; junction bases not matched to a gene: 15. This CDR3 has 17 residues. From germline, CDR1 is MNHEY and CDR2 SVGEGT.

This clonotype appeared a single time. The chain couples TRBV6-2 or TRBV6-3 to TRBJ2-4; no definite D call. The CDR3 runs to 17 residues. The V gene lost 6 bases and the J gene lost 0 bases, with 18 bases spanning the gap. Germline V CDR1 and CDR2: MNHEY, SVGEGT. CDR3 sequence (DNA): TGTGCCAGCAGGGGCCAGAACTTAGTCCTAGCCAAAAACATTCAGTACTTC. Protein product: CASRGQNLVLAKNIQYF.

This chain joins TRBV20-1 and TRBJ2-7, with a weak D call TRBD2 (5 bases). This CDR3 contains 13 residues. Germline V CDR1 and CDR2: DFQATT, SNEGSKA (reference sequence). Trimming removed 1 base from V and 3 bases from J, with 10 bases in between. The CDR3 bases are TGCAGTGCTAGAGGGACTGAATACTACGAGCAGTACTTC. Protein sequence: CSARGTEYYEQYF.

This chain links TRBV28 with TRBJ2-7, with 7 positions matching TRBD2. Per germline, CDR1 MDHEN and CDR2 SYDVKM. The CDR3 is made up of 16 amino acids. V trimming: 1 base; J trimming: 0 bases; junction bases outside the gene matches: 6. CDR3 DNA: TGTGCCAGCAGTTTATTGGGGGGGAGCAGCTCCTACGAGCAGTACTTC. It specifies CASSLLGGSSSYEQYF.

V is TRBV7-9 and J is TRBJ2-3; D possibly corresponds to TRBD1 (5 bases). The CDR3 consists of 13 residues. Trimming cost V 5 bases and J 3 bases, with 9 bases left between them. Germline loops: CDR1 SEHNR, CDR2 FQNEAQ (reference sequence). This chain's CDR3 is CASSTAGTDTQYF. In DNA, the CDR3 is TGTGCCAGCAGCACGGCAGGGACAGATACGCAGTATTTT. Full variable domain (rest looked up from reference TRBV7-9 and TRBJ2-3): DTGVSQNPRHKITKRGQNVTFRCDPISEHNRLYWYRQTLGQGPEFLTYFQNEAQLEKSRLLSDRFSAERPKGSFSTLEIQRTEQGDSAMYLCASSTAGTDTQYFGPGTRLTVL.

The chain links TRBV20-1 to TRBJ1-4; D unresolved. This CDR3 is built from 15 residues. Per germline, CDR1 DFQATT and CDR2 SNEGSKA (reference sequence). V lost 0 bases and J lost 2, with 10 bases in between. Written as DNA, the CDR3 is TGCAGTGCTAGAGATTCGGTTTCCACTAATGAAAAACTGTTTTTT. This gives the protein CSARDSVSTNEKLFF.

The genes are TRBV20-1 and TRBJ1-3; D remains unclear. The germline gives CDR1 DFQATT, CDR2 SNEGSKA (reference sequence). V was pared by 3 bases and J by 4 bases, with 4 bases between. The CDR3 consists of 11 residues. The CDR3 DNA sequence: TGCAGTGCTAGGGTGGGAAACACCATATATTTT. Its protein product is CSARVGNTIYF.

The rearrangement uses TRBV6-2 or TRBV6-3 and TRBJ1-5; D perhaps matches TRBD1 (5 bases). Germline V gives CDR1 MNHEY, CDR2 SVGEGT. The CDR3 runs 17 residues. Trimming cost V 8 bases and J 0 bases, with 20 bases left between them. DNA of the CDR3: TGTGCCAGCTCAAAAAACCCGGGGCCCCATAGCAATCAGCCCCAGCATTTT. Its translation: CASSKNPGPHSNQPQHF.

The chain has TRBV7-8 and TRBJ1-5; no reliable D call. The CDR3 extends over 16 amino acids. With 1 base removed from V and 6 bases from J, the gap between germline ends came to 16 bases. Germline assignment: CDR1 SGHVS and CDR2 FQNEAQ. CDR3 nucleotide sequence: TGTGCCAGCAGCTTAGGTACTGGGAGGGATGGTCAGCCCCAGCATTTT. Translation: CASSLGTGRDGQPQHF.

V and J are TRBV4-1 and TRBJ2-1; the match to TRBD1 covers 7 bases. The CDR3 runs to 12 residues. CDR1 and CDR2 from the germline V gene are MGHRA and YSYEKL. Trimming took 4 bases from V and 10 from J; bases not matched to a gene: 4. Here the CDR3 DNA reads TGCGCCAGCAGCCTAGGACAGGCGGAGCAGTTCTTC. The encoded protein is CASSLGQAEQFF.

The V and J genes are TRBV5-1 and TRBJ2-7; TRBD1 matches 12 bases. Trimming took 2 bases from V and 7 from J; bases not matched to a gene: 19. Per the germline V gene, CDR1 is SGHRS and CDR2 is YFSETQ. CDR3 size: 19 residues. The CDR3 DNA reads TGCGCCAGCAGCTTCGGCCTCAAAGATCCGGGACAGGGGGCGTGGGAGCAGTACTTC. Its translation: CASSFGLKDPGQGAWEQYF.

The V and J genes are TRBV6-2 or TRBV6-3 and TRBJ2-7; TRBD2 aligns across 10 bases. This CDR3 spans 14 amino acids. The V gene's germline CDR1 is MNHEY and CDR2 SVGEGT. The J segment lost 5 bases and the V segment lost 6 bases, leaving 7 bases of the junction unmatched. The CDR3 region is CASRPLAGEDEQYF. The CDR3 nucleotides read TGTGCCAGCAGACCGCTAGCGGGAGAAGACGAGCAGTACTTC.

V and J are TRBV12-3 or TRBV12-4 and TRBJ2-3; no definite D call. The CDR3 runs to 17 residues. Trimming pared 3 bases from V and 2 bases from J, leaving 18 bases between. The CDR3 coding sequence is TGTGCCAGCAGTTTTCGCCCCCCCCGTAGGTACACAGATACGCAGTATTTT. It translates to CASSFRPPRRYTDTQYF.

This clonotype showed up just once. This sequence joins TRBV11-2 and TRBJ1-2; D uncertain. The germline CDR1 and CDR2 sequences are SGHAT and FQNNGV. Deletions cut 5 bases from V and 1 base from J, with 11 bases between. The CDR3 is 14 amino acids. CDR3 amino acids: CASSPGLFNYGYTF. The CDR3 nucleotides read TGTGCCAGCAGCCCTGGACTGTTTAACTATGGCTACACCTTC.

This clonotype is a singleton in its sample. CDR3 nucleotides: TGTGCCACCCAGCCCGGGACTAGCGGGAACAATGAGCAGTTCTTC. The encoded protein is CATQPGTSGNNEQFF. This sequence joins TRBV27 and TRBJ2-1, with TRBD2 matching over 13 bases. CDR3 length: 15 amino acids. Trimming cost V 10 bases and J 5 bases; bases outside gene matches: 8. Germline lookup yields CDR1 MNHEY and CDR2 SMNVEV (reference sequence).

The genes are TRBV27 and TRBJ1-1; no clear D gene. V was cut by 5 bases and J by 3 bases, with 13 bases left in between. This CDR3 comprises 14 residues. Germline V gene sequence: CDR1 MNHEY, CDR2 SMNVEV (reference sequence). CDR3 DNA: TGTGCCAGCAGTCCGACGGGTTGGCACACTGAAGCTTTCTTT. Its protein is CASSPTGWHTEAFF.

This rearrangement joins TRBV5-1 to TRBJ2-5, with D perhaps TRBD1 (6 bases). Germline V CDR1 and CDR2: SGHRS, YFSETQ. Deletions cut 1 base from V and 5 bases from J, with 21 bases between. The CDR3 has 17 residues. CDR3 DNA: TGCGCCAGCAGCTTGTTTCCAGGGGAAGGGATAGAGGAGACCCAGTACTTC. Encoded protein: CASSLFPGEGIEETQYF.